This record covers a single TCR beta chain. The CDR3 has 13 amino acids. Germline V gene sequence: CDR1 LNHDA, CDR2 SQIVND (reference sequence). V lost 5 bases to trimming and J lost 1 base, with 8 bases between them. Original methodology: Estimation of nucleated cell counts was performed using reference gene primer amplification. The method was immunoSEQ multiplex PCR; TCRdb's version includes in-frame clones alone and lacks a portion of them. That table supplies the V and J calls and clone size; D and trimming were determined from the DNA. The table includes roughly 85,000 clones, under 80% detected once. The data are from a study of blood T cell repertoires in COVID-19. Looking at the study overall: Samples came from the United States, Italy and Spain, spanning acute and convalescent COVID-19. Sources were T cells, B-cell-depleted T cells, or PBMCs; the material itself was cDNA or gDNA.

The specimen sequenced was peripheral blood. The rearrangement links TRBV19 to TRBJ1-2; D remains unclear. The TCR comes from a human donor in a cohort sampled during active COVID-19. CDR3 coding DNA: TGTGCCAGTAGTTCCGGGATTAACTATGGCTACACCTTC. Its protein is CASSSGINYGYTF.